This TCR beta chain was recorded in a study of cytomegalovirus exposure and HLA in healthy donors. Study summary: The study placed about four fifths of its approximately 400 genotyped donors in the Caucasian-associated ancestry cluster. Whole-study findings and limits: In a later analysis, TCR association rates varied by HLA locus: DRB1 most, HLA-C fewest. Within the data, a cluster of highly shared sequence variants was likely a sequencing artifact. 87-base-pair reads could not separate some V segments, including TRBV6-2 and TRBV6-3.

Deletions cut 7 bases from V and 4 bases from J, with 10 bases between. Germline assignment: CDR1 SGHVS and CDR2 FQNEAQ. The CDR3 is 12 residues long. Primers included in the PCR were 60 Vbeta and 13 Jbeta primers. Sequencing was performed with immunoSEQ multiplex PCR; in TCRdb, only in-frame clones are kept and a portion is missing. Here the sample spans 150,000 to 200,000 clones, 70% to 75% being singletons. On this clone: The antigen is unknown.

The origin of this receptor is a young man in good health and CMV-seropositive. Input material: PBMCs. This chain joins TRBV7-8 and TRBJ1-2, with D maybe TRBD1 (6 bases). The CDR3 region is CASNRVGYGYTF. In DNA, the CDR3 is TGTGCCAGCAACAGGGTGGGCTATGGCTACACCTTC.